Listed below are T cell receptor beta chains from one sample, sequenced in a study of OX40 agonist ivuxolimab in advanced cancers. Produced via immunoSEQ multiplex PCR; TCRdb's table is partial and in-frame only. The data hold 50,000 to 70,000 clones, with approximately 82% observed a single time. The sequencing here drew on CD4+ or CD8+ T cells sorted from blood, taken in a trial of the OX40 agonist ivuxolimab. The receptor set was obtained from an adult with an advanced solid tumor such as melanoma, head and neck, liver or kidney cancer. The CDR3 runs from the conserved cysteine through the conserved F or W. A D gene is named only where the DNA matches it firmly. Clone size appears in some rows only: once, few, many, or a class for an expanded clone.

TRBJ1-2 | . | . | TRBV6-6 | TGTGCCAGCAGTCGCCCGAAAGACAGTAACTATGGCTACACCTTC | CASSRPKDSNYGYTF
TRBJ2-4 | TRBD2 | . | TRBV9 | TGTGCCAGCAGCGTAGATGGGGAGGGGTTGAACATTCAGTACTTC | CASSVDGEGLNIQYF
TRBJ2-3 | . | . | TRBV13 | TGTGCCAGCAGGAATATGAGATTGCCGGGACTCGAAGATAAAGATACGCAGTATTTT | CASRNMRLPGLEDKDTQYF
TRBJ1-5 | . | once | TRBV2 | TGTGCCAGCAAGTTGGAGAATCAGCCCCAGCATTTT | CASKLENQPQHF
TRBJ1-6 | . | . | TRBV6-1 | TGTGCCAGCAGTGATTCAGCGGTTCAGGCCCTCCACTTT | CASSDSAVQALHF
TRBJ2-5 | . | . | TRBV29-1 | TGCAGCGTTGGAGGGTGGCAAGAGACCCAGTACTTC | CSVGGWQETQYF
TRBJ2-1 | . | . | TRBV5-1 | TGCGCCAGCAGCTCGAGGTCCCTAGTTCGGGGCTCCTACAATGAGCAGTTCTTC | CASSSRSLVRGSYNEQFF
TRBJ1-1 | . | . | TRBV5-1 | TGCGCCAGCAGCTTGCAGCAGAACACTGAAGCTTTCTTT | CASSLQQNTEAFF
TRBJ1-2 | . | . | TRBV30 | TGTGCCTGGAGTGTCGGCGATAACTATGGCTACACCTTC | CAWSVGDNYGYTF
TRBJ1-6 | . | . | TRBV19 | TGTGCCAGTAGTCGGTCGGCCCCAGGATCACCCCTCCACTTT | CASSRSAPGSPLHF
TRBJ2-5 | . | . | TRBV11-2 | TGTGCCAGCAGCCGACCGGCAGAGACCCAGTACTTC | CASSRPAETQYF
TRBJ2-3 | . | few | TRBV7-9 | TGTGCCAGCAGCTTGTCGGGGAATACGCAGTATTTT | CASSLSGNTQYF
TRBJ1-1 | . | . | TRBV29-1 | TGCAGCGTTGTGGGAATGGGGGCTTTCTTT | CSVVGMGAFF
TRBJ1-2 | . | few | TRBV27 | TGTGCCAGCAGTTGGGTTAGCTACACCTTC | CASSWVSYTF
TRBJ1-2 | TRBD1 | . | TRBV6-4 | TGTGCCAGCAGCGCCGACAGGGCATCTAACTATGGCTACACCTTC | CASSADRASNYGYTF
TRBJ2-5 | . | . | TRBV10-3 | TGTGCCATCAGTGAGTCGAGTGGAGGAGGCCAAGAGACCCAGTACTTC | CAISESSGGGQETQYF
TRBJ1-2 | . | . | TRBV30 | TGTGCCTGGAGTGGGGACCGCCGCAACTATGGCTACACCTTC | CAWSGDRRNYGYTF
TRBJ1-2 | . | . | TRBV6-1 | TGTGCCAGCAGTGAAGCACTGAACTATGGCTACACCTTC | CASSEALNYGYTF
TRBJ2-1 | TRBD2 | . | TRBV5-4 | TGTGCCAGCAGCTTGGGGCTAGCGGGGGTGTTCAATGAGCAGTTCTTC | CASSLGLAGVFNEQFF
TRBJ2-5 | TRBD2 | . | TRBV19 | TGTGCCAGTAGCCCACCCTCGTGGAGCGGGGGGGCGGGGACCCAGTACTTC | CASSPPSWSGGAGTQYF
TRBJ1-6 | . | . | TRBV30 | TGTGCCTGGAGCCCCCCCCAGTGCAGCTCCTATAATTCACCCCTCCACTTT | CAWSPPQCSSYNSPLHF
TRBJ1-5 | . | . | TRBV21-1 | TGTGCCAGCAGCTTGATTCCCTGGGGGGACTATAGTAATCAGCCCCAGCATTTT | CASSLIPWGDYSNQPQHF
TRBJ1-3 | TRBD1 | . | TRBV28 | TGTGCCAGCGGGAAAACAGGGGCTGGAAACACCATATATTTT | CASGKTGAGNTIYF